This TCR beta chain is drawn from a study of T cells in Graves' hyperthyroidism and ophthalmopathy. Study-level points and caveats: Ophthalmopathy could be told apart from stable hyperthyroidism with a 13 V-J model. Among thyroid clonotypes expanded above 0.001, most also appeared in blood.

With V trimmed by 1 base and J by 0 bases, 20 bases remained unmatched. The V gene's germline CDR1 is SEHNR and CDR2 FQNEAQ (reference sequence). CDR3 length: 22 residues. The sample holds a few counts of this clonotype. As yet, its antigen is unknown. RNA transcripts were the template for amplifying TCR beta CDR3 regions. HTBI primers were employed in a first-round RT-PCR of the TCR CDR3. Each CDR3 protein is one row after TCRdb ran MiXCR on the multiplex PCR reads. Of roughly 240,000 distinct CDR3 sequences listed, around 17% are singletons. The receptor's source is a woman aged 18-29 years with Graves' ophthalmopathy. The material sequenced was blood. The chain uses TRBV7-9 and TRBJ2-1; 8 bases align to TRBD2. The CDR3 DNA reads as TGTGCCAGCAGCTTAGATGGGGACTTAGCGGGATTTGCCCATAGCTCCTACAATGAGCAGTTCTTC. It yields the protein CASSLDGDLAGFAHSSYNEQFF.